Following are 8 T cell receptor beta chains from one sample sequenced in a study of cytomegalovirus exposure and HLA in healthy donors. PCR amplification relied on 60 Vbeta primers (plus 13 Jbeta primers). Repertoires were generated with immunoSEQ multiplex PCR, while TCRdb's copy carries only in-frame clones and drops some. The repertoire includes around 300,000 clones, around four fifths of them detected once, and 1.5% to 2.5% sits in the top ten. Sequenced sample: PBMCs. The receptor source for this set is a woman between 35 and 50 years old in good health and CMV-seropositive.

The chain uses TRBV5-4 and TRBJ2-5; tentatively, D is TRBD2 (5 bases). Germline V CDR1 and CDR2: SGHNT, YYREEE (reference sequence). Trimming took 4 bases from V and 0 from J, leaving 10 bases between them. The CDR3 loop spans 14 amino acids. This CDR3 is CASSPERYQETQYF. In DNA, the CDR3 is TGTGCCAGCAGCCCCGAGCGGTACCAAGAGACCCAGTACTTC.

This clone was counted only a few times. This sequence joins TRBV28 and TRBJ1-1; 7 nucleotides agree with TRBD1. The germline V gene encodes CDR1 MDHEN and CDR2 SYDVKM. Unmatched junction bases numbered 7, after V lost 5 bases and J lost 13 bases. The CDR3 has 11 amino acids. The chain's CDR3 is CASSTTGVGFF. In DNA, the CDR3 is TGTGCCAGCAGTACCACAGGGGTGGGTTTCTTT.

This clone was found a few times. The chain couples TRBV9 to TRBJ1-1; D is perhaps TRBD1 (6 bases). Germline CDR1 reads SGDLS; CDR2 reads YYNGEE. Deletions cut 2 bases from V and 4 bases from J, with 12 bases between. CDR3 length equals 14 residues. CDR3 in DNA: TGTGCCAGCAGCGTTGATTCAGGGGCCACTGAAGCTTTCTTT. It translates to CASSVDSGATEAFF.

The chain uses TRBV29-1 and TRBJ1-1; TRBD1 is a possible D gene (5 bases). Germline V gene data show CDR1 as SQVTM and CDR2 as ANQGSEA. This CDR3 is 12 amino acids long. V gave up 8 bases and J gave up 4 bases, with 14 bases separating them. CDR3 residues: CSSAGRGTEAFF. CDR3 in DNA: TGCAGCTCGGCGGGGAGGGGCACTGAAGCTTTCTTT.

V and J are TRBV2 and TRBJ1-3, with TRBD1 as a possible D gene (6 bases). This CDR3 comprises 15 residues. Trimming stripped 0 bases from V and 3 bases from J, with 9 bases between. Germline CDR1 SNHLY, CDR2 FYNNEI. The chain's CDR3 is CASSEAGAYGNTIYF. CDR3 nucleotides: TGTGCCAGCAGTGAAGCGGGGGCTTATGGAAACACCATATATTTT.

This chain links TRBV10-3 with TRBJ2-5; tentatively, D is TRBD2 (5 bases). CDR3 size: 12 residues. V was shortened by 5 bases and J by 5 bases, with 9 bases between the two germline ends. CDR1 and CDR2 from the germline V gene are ENHRY and SYGVKD. The CDR3 nucleotides read TGTGCCATCAGTCCGGGGTGGGAGACCCAGTACTTC. This sequence encodes CAISPGWETQYF.

In its sample, this clone was seen a few times. The chain combines TRBV2 with TRBJ1-1; 8 nucleotides align to TRBD1. The CDR3 is made up of 12 amino acids. The V and J ends lost 6 bases and 6 bases, in that order; junction bases with no gene match: 3. Germline loops: CDR1 SNHLY, CDR2 FYNNEI. The CDR3 is CASSGDRSEAFF. Written as DNA, the CDR3 is TGTGCCAGCAGCGGGGACAGGTCTGAAGCTTTCTTT.

The chain recombines TRBV6-5 with TRBJ2-7; 8 bases line up with TRBD1. CDR1 MNHEY and CDR2 SVGAGI come from the germline V gene. The J segment lost 5 bases and the V segment lost 7 bases, leaving 7 bases of the junction unmatched. CDR3 size: 13 residues. This chain's CDR3 is CASIGQGGHEQYF. The CDR3 coding sequence is TGTGCCAGCATTGGACAGGGAGGTCACGAGCAGTACTTC.